This entry lists 19 T cell receptor beta chains sequenced from one sample in a study of a mutant IDH1 vaccine in newly diagnosed glioma. Their specific antigens are unknown. Clones were sequenced by immunoSEQ multiplex PCR, and TCRdb holds only the in-frame ones, with some missing. The table lists 45,000 to 60,000 clones, around 80% of them singletons. This sample's time point: week 5, during vaccination. Doses of 300 ug of mutant IDH1 20-mer peptide were given with topical imiquimod. The sample here was PBMCs, taken from a glioma patient whose treatment included an IDH1 peptide vaccine. These TCRs come from a man aged 45-65 years with glioma.

The chain links TRBV6-6 to TRBJ1-5, with TRBD1 as a possible D gene (5 bases). The CDR3 runs to 16 residues. Trimming shortened V by 2 bases and J by 0 bases, and 11 bases separated the two germline ends. Germline lookup yields CDR1 MNHNY and CDR2 SVGAGI (reference sequence). In nucleotides, the CDR3 is TGTGCCAGCAGTTACGGGGGGAGGTATAGCAATCAGCCCCAGCATTTT. It codes for CASSYGGRYSNQPQHF.

The chain employs TRBV7-9 and TRBJ2-7; 9 bases line up with TRBD1. This CDR3 region has 16 residues. V shed 5 bases, J shed 7 bases, and the junction held 15 bases outside the gene matches. Germline V gene lookup returns CDR1 SEHNR and CDR2 FQNEAQ (reference sequence). CDR3 bases: TGTGCCAGCAGCCCGGGTGACAGGGGGAGATCGGGGGAGCAGTACTTC. It translates to CASSPGDRGRSGEQYF.

The rearrangement joins TRBV6-1 to TRBJ1-5; 7 nucleotides line up with TRBD1. CDR3 size: 15 residues. Germline values: CDR1 MNHNS, CDR2 SASEGT. V was clipped by 7 bases and J by 1 base; unmatched bases: 7. CDR3 nucleotides: TGTGCCAGCAACCAGGGGGGGATAAGCAATCAGCCCCAGCATTTT. It yields the protein CASNQGGISNQPQHF.

The V and J genes are TRBV19 and TRBJ1-5; 9 nucleotides line up with TRBD1. Trimming cost V 5 bases and J 4 bases; bases outside gene matches: 6. The CDR3 length is 15 residues. Germline loops: CDR1 LNHDA, CDR2 SQIVND (reference sequence). CDR3 nucleotides: TGTGCCAGTAGTTTGACAGGGGGGGGGAATCAGCCCCAGCATTTT. Translating it yields CASSLTGGGNQPQHF.

The rearrangement uses TRBV28 and TRBJ2-6; possible D gene TRBD1, 6 bases. The germline CDR1 and CDR2 sequences are MDHEN and SYDVKM. Deletions cut 4 bases from V and 17 bases from J, with 12 bases between. There are 11 residues in the CDR3. The CDR3 reads CASSWGPTVTF. The DNA for the CDR3 is TGTGCCAGCAGTTGGGGGCCGACGGTGACTTTC.

Only a few counts were recorded for this clone. The CDR3 DNA sequence: TGTGCCTGGAGTTTGAGTAACACTGAAGCTTTCTTT. It encodes CAWSLSNTEAFF. V and J are TRBV30 and TRBJ1-1; D gene ambiguous. V was pared by 2 bases and J by 2 bases, with 6 bases between. This CDR3 spans 12 amino acids. Germline CDR1 GTSNPN, CDR2 SVGIG (reference sequence).

J is TRBJ1-1 and V is TRBV10-3; 8 nucleotides align to TRBD1. With V trimmed by 2 bases and J by 3 bases, 2 bases remained unmatched. CDR3 length equals 14 residues. Germline-derived CDR1 and CDR2 are ENHRY and SYGVKD. CDR3: CAISERDRYTEAFF. CDR3 sequence (DNA): TGTGCCATCAGTGAGCGGGACAGGTACACTGAAGCTTTCTTT.

J is TRBJ1-1 and V is TRBV5-1, with D possibly being TRBD1 (6 bases). Germline V gives CDR1 SGHRS, CDR2 YFSETQ. Trimming left V 0 bases short and J 4 bases short, with 16 bases between. There are 16 residues in the CDR3. The CDR3, as DNA: TGCGCCAGCAGCTTGGGGGTCGTCAGGGGAATCACTGAAGCTTTCTTT. Translation gives CASSLGVVRGITEAFF. The entire variable domain, with the rest obtained from reference TRBV5-1 and TRBJ1-1, is as follows: KAGVTQTPRYLIKTRGQQVTLSCSPISGHRSVSWYQQTPGQGLQFLFEYFSETQRNKGNFPGRFSGRQFSNSRSEMNVSTLELGDSALYLCASSLGVVRGITEAFFGQGTRLTVV.

The J gene is TRBJ2-1, the V gene TRBV30; no clear D. V dropped 1 base and J dropped 4 bases, with 5 bases sitting between them. Per germline, CDR1 GTSNPN and CDR2 SVGIG (reference sequence). This CDR3 spans 12 amino acids. The CDR3 DNA reads as TGTGCCTGGAGTGAGGGTTACAATGAGCAGTTCTTC. The encoded protein is CAWSEGYNEQFF.

To note about this clone: This CDR3 is also generated by other DNA sequences in the sample. V and J are TRBV5-4 and TRBJ1-2; 12 bases are a match to TRBD1. This CDR3 comprises 16 residues. From germline, CDR1 is SGHNT and CDR2 YYREEE (reference sequence). Trimming took 4 bases from V and 2 from J; bases not matched to a gene: 6. CDR3 region: CASSPGQGAQNYGYTF. As DNA, the CDR3 is TGTGCCAGCAGCCCGGGACAGGGGGCTCAGAACTATGGCTACACCTTC.

This clone was detected only once. This rearrangement joins TRBV6-5 to TRBJ1-5; D gene ambiguous. This CDR3 is 15 amino acids long. V was cut by 6 bases and J by 0 bases, with 12 bases left in between. Germline V gene data show CDR1 as MNHEY and CDR2 as SVGAGI. CDR3 loop: CASSRSPDSNQPQHF. The CDR3 region has the DNA TGTGCCAGCAGCCGCTCTCCCGATAGCAATCAGCCCCAGCATTTT.

The CDR3 DNA is TGCAGTGCTAGGACCGACCTTGGCTACACCTTC. Its protein is CSARTDLGYTF. V and J are TRBV20-1 and TRBJ1-2; D uncertain. Trimming took off 3 bases at V and 7 bases at J, with 9 bases between the two ends. In germline, CDR1 is DFQATT, CDR2 SNEGSKA (reference sequence). CDR3 length equals 11 residues.

V is TRBV19 and J is TRBJ1-1; a weak D match, TRBD1 (5 bases). CDR1 and CDR2 (germline): LNHDA, SQIVND (reference sequence). Trimming removed 1 base at V and 1 base at J, with 7 bases between. This CDR3 spans 14 amino acids. The CDR3 reads CASSIGGQNTEAFF. The DNA for the CDR3 is TGTGCCAGTAGTATAGGAGGACAGAACACTGAAGCTTTCTTT.

The chain carries TRBV5-1 and TRBJ1-4, with D perhaps matching TRBD1 (6 bases). The CDR3 sequence is 15 residues long. Germline loops: CDR1 SGHRS, CDR2 YFSETQ. The V and J ends lost 4 bases and 0 bases respectively, with 10 bases between them. The CDR3 spells CASSSEGATNEKLFF. In DNA, the CDR3 is TGCGCCAGCAGCAGCGAGGGGGCAACTAATGAAAAACTGTTTTTT.

The rearrangement links TRBV9 to TRBJ2-5, with TRBD1 matching over 7 bases. CDR3 length equals 14 residues. Germline values: CDR1 SGDLS, CDR2 YYNGEE. V lost 4 bases to trimming and J lost 5 bases; unmatched junction nucleotides: 8. The CDR3 protein is CASSSGDSSETQYF. The CDR3 coding sequence is TGTGCCAGCAGCTCAGGGGACAGTTCGGAGACCCAGTACTTC.

There are a few counts of this clone. This chain connects TRBV6-4 to TRBJ2-2; TRBD1 is a possible D gene (6 bases). V lost 3 bases, J lost 2 bases, and 7 bases lay in between. CDR1 is MRHNA, CDR2 SNTAGT, per germline. The CDR3 has 14 residues. The CDR3: CASSDGTNTGELFF. Written as DNA, the CDR3 is TGTGCCAGCAGTGATGGGACAAACACCGGGGAGCTGTTTTTT.

The gene calls are TRBV7-2 and TRBJ2-3; D may be TRBD1 or TRBD2 (6 bases each). The CDR3 contains 15 residues. The germline V gene has CDR1 SGHTA and CDR2 FQGNSA. The ends were cut back, 1 base at V and 1 base at J, with 9 bases in the middle. The CDR3 sequence is CASSLGGAGTDTQYF. DNA of the CDR3: TGTGCCAGCAGCTTAGGGGGGGCCGGCACAGATACGCAGTATTTT.

This chain connects TRBV10-3 to TRBJ2-1, with TRBD1 matching 10 bases. Germline CDR1 ENHRY, CDR2 SYGVKD. With 6 bases clipped from V and 2 bases from J, the junction kept 4 bases outside the gene matches. The CDR3 spans 15 residues. DNA for the CDR3: TGTGCCATCAGGATGACAGGGGGCACCTACAATGAGCAGTTCTTC. Translated: CAIRMTGGTYNEQFF.

The chain joins TRBV6-6 to TRBJ2-5; no reliable D call. Per germline, CDR1 MNHNY and CDR2 SVGAGI (reference sequence). Trimming stripped 6 bases from V and 1 base from J, with 9 bases between. This CDR3 comprises 13 residues. CDR3 DNA sequence: TGTGCCAGCAGGGGGTGGGCCCAAGAGACCCAGTACTTC. The encoded protein is CASRGWAQETQYF.